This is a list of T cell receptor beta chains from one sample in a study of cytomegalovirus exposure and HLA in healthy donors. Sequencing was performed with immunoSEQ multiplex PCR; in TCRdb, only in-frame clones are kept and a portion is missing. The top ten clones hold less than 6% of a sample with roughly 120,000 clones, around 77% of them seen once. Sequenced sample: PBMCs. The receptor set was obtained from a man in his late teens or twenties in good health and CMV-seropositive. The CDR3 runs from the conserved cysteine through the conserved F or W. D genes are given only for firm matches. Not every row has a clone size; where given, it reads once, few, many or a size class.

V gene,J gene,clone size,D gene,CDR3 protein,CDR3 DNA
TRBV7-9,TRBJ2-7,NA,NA,CASSKPGAYEQYF,TGTGCCAGCAGCAAACCGGGTGCCTACGAGCAGTACTTC
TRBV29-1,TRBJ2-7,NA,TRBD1,CSVLRDRGSYEQYF,TGCAGCGTTTTACGGGACAGGGGGTCGTACGAGCAGTACTTC
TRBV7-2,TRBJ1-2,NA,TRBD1,CASSPGQANYGYTF,TGTGCCAGCAGCCCCGGACAGGCTAACTATGGCTACACCTTC
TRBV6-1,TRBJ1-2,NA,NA,CASSDHRGTYGYTF,TGTGCCAGCAGTGACCATCGGGGGACCTATGGCTACACCTTC
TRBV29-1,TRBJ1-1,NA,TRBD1,CSGSTGRRGAFF,TGCAGCGGATCGACAGGGAGGAGAGGAGCTTTCTTT
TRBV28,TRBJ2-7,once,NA,CASSSQGRGSYEQYF,TGTGCCAGCAGCTCTCAGGGGAGGGGCTCCTACGAGCAGTACTTC
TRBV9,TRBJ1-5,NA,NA,CASSVGGSNQPQHF,TGTGCCAGCAGCGTTGGGGGCTCCAATCAGCCCCAGCATTTT
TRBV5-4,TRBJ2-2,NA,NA,CASSHLTGELFF,TGTGCCAGCAGCCACCTAACGGGGGAGCTGTTTTTT
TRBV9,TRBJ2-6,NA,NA,CASSVEEGRASSGANVLTF,TGTGCCAGCAGCGTAGAGGAAGGCAGGGCGAGCTCTGGGGCCAACGTCCTGACTTTC
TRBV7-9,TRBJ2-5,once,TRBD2,CSSSFWPGGAETQYF,TGTTCCAGCAGCTTTTGGCCCGGGGGGGCGGAGACCCAGTACTTC
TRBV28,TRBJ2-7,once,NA,CASGTPVLEQYF,TGTGCCAGCGGGACACCTGTCTTGGAGCAGTACTTC
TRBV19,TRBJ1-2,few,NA,CASTWEGRQYGYTF,TGTGCCAGTACTTGGGAGGGGAGACAGTATGGCTACACCTTC
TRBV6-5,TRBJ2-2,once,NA,CASRPRGTGELFF,TGTGCCAGCAGACCTCGCGGCACCGGGGAGCTGTTTTTT
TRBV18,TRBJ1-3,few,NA,CASSPANPRGQSGNTIYF,TGTGCCAGCTCACCAGCAAACCCTAGGGGACAATCTGGAAACACCATATATTTT
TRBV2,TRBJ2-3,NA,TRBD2,CASRSREGPDTQYF,TGTGCCAGCAGATCTCGGGAGGGCCCCGATACGCAGTATTTT
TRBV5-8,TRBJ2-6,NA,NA,CASSFDISGANVLTF,TGTGCCAGCAGCTTTGACATATCCGGGGCCAACGTCCTGACTTTC
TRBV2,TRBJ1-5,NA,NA,CASSDWTASNQPQHF,TGTGCCAGCAGTGACTGGACAGCTAGCAATCAGCCCCAGCATTTT
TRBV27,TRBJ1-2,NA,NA,CASSSLTETGYGYTF,TGTGCCAGCAGTTCACTGACAGAGACAGGCTATGGCTACACCTTC
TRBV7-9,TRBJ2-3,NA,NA,CASSLLSRDGTDTQYF,TGTGCCAGCAGCTTGTTGTCTAGAGACGGCACAGATACGCAGTATTTT
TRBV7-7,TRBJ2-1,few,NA,CASSYRVNNEQFF,TGTGCTAGCAGCTACAGGGTCAACAATGAGCAGTTCTTC
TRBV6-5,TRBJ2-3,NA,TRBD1,CASSYRQGYTQYF,TGTGCCAGCAGTTACCGACAGGGGTATACGCAGTATTTT
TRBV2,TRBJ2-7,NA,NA,CASSDWAGGEQYF,TGTGCCAGCAGTGATTGGGCCGGGGGCGAGCAGTACTTC
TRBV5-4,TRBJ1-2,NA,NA,CASSPDRNYGYTF,TGTGCCAGCAGCCCCGACAGAAACTATGGCTACACCTTC
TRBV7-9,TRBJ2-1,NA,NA,CASSLGSNEQFF,TGTGCCAGCAGCTTAGGCAGCAATGAGCAGTTCTTC
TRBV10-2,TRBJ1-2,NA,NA,CASMRDAGGYTF,TGCGCCAGCATGAGGGATGCGGGGGGCTACACCTTC